One and the same sample provided the 16 T cell receptor beta chains below, sequenced in a study of STAT3 mutations in large granular lymphocyte leukemia. Regarding the study as a whole: In T-cell large granular lymphocyte leukemia, about half of patients showed multiple immunodominant subclonotypes.

Assay: immunoSEQ multiplex PCR; the TCRdb copy retains only in-frame clones and omits some. The sample records about 7,700 clones, around 75% being singletons. The antigens for these receptors are not known. The sequenced material came from peripheral blood mononuclear cells. All receptors derive from a middle-aged woman with T-cell large granular lymphocyte leukemia. Some clones in this sample may be carry-over from other donors' samples.

The genes are TRBV2 and TRBJ1-2; TRBD1 aligns across 8 bases. J was trimmed by 6 bases and V by 7 bases; bases with no gene match: 7. The CDR3 is made up of 13 amino acids. The germline V gene encodes CDR1 SNHLY and CDR2 FYNNEI. Written as DNA, the CDR3 is TGTGCCAGCACCCTGGGACAGGAGGATGGCTACACCTTC. Residues: CASTLGQEDGYTF.

The table lists this clone with a count of one. The chain employs TRBV5-1 and TRBJ2-7; 8 nucleotides agree with TRBD1. The CDR3 totals 14 residues. The ends lost 3 bases at V and 4 bases at J; junction bases unmatched: 6. Germline V gene lookup returns CDR1 SGHRS and CDR2 YFSETQ. This CDR3 is CASSYGTGGYEQYF. The CDR3 DNA sequence: TGCGCCAGCAGCTATGGGACAGGAGGTTACGAGCAGTACTTC.

This clone was observed once. The rearrangement links TRBV7-9 to TRBJ1-6, with 7 bases identical to TRBD1. The V and J ends lost 4 bases and 5 bases, in that order; junction bases with no gene match: 5. Germline V gene data show CDR1 as SEHNR and CDR2 as FQNEAQ (reference sequence). CDR3 length: 15 residues. CDR3 in amino acids: CASSSRGTNNSPLHF. The DNA of the CDR3 is TGTGCCAGCAGCTCCAGGGGGACCAATAATTCACCCCTCCACTTT. Together with reference TRBV7-9 and TRBJ1-6, the CDR3 gives the full variable domain: DTGVSQNPRHKITKRGQNVTFRCDPISEHNRLYWYRQTLGQGPEFLTYFQNEAQLEKSRLLSDRFSAERPKGSFSTLEIQRTEQGDSAMYLCASSSRGTNNSPLHFGNGTRLTVT.

This clone was observed a single time. The genes are TRBV5-4 and TRBJ2-1; tentatively, D is TRBD1 (6 bases). V was clipped by 3 bases and J by 8 bases, with 15 bases between them. The CDR3 totals 14 residues. Per the germline V gene, CDR1 is SGHNT and CDR2 is YYREEE (reference sequence). CDR3 sequence (DNA): TGTGCCAGCAGCTACAGGGACCTCCCACATGAGCAGTTCTTC. Protein: CASSYRDLPHEQFF.

The rearrangement links TRBV20-1 to TRBJ1-1, with a possible D match to TRBD1 (5 bases). Germline-derived CDR1 and CDR2 are DFQATT and SNEGSKA (reference sequence). The CDR3 runs 11 residues. Trimming took 5 bases from V and 4 from J, leaving 8 bases between them. Here the CDR3 reads CSAPGATEAFF. In nucleotides, the CDR3 is TGCAGTGCTCCTGGGGCCACTGAAGCTTTCTTT.

V gene TRBV6-5 combines with J gene TRBJ1-2, with D possibly TRBD1 on 5 matching bases. The CDR3 covers 13 residues. Germline V gene data show CDR1 as MNHEY and CDR2 as SVGAGI. Deletions cut 6 bases from V and 5 bases from J, with 13 bases between. For the CDR3, the DNA is TGTGCCAGCAGCCCGACAGAACTTTATGGCTACACCTTC. Translating gives CASSPTELYGYTF.

This chain joins TRBV27 and TRBJ2-7; no clear D gene. Germline V gene data show CDR1 as MNHEY and CDR2 as SMNVEV (reference sequence). V lost 3 bases to trimming and J lost 0 bases, with 12 bases between them. The CDR3 runs 15 residues. This chain's CDR3 is CASSFQPSSSYEQYF. DNA of the CDR3: TGTGCCAGCAGTTTCCAGCCCTCAAGCTCCTACGAGCAGTACTTC.

This clone was observed a few times. The chain employs TRBV7-9 and TRBJ2-7; 8 nucleotides line up with TRBD1. CDR1 and CDR2 (germline): SEHNR, FQNEAQ (reference sequence). The CDR3 is 11 amino acids. The trim removed 8 bases at V and 5 bases at J, leaving 2 bases unmatched. CDR3 region: CASGQGHEQYF. Here the CDR3 DNA reads TGTGCCAGCGGACAGGGCCACGAGCAGTACTTC.

This clone was recorded a few times. Other DNA sequences from this sample encode an identical CDR3 as well. This sequence joins TRBV19 and TRBJ2-1; D is perhaps TRBD2 (5 bases). Looked up from germline, CDR1 is LNHDA and CDR2 is SQIVND (reference sequence). V shed 6 bases and J shed 5 bases, with 11 bases lying between them. The CDR3 is 13 residues long. CDR3 amino acids: CASSVTGNNEQFF. CDR3 coding DNA: TGTGCCAGTAGCGTGACGGGAAACAATGAGCAGTTCTTC.

This clone was detected only a few times. The chain recombines TRBV27 with TRBJ2-3; TRBD2 agrees at 8 bases. J gave up 0 bases and V 6 bases, and 5 bases lay outside the gene matches. The CDR3 extends over 15 amino acids. In germline, CDR1 is MNHEY, CDR2 SMNVEV (reference sequence). The CDR3 loop is CASSQRGQSTDTQYF. The CDR3 coding sequence is TGTGCCAGCAGCCAGCGGGGGCAAAGCACAGATACGCAGTATTTT.

The chain joins TRBV7-8 to TRBJ2-7; no definite D call. The CDR3 consists of 12 residues. The V gene's germline CDR1 is SGHVS and CDR2 FQNEAQ. Trimming left V 1 base short and J 3 bases short, with 4 bases between. For the CDR3, the DNA is TGTGCCAGCAGCTTAGGGTACTACGAGCAGTACTTC. Residues: CASSLGYYEQYF.

The sample holds a few counts of this clone. J is TRBJ2-7 and V is TRBV27; weak D call: TRBD1 (6 bases). With 9 bases removed from V and 4 bases from J, the gap between germline ends came to 16 bases. Per germline, CDR1 MNHEY and CDR2 SMNVEV (reference sequence). The CDR3 totals 13 residues. The CDR3 reads CASSFGQTYEQYF. Written as DNA, the CDR3 is TGTGCCAGTTCATTCGGACAGACATACGAGCAGTACTTC.

In its sample, this clone was seen once. This rearrangement joins TRBV30 to TRBJ1-1, with D uncertain. The germline V gene has CDR1 GTSNPN and CDR2 SVGIG (reference sequence). The CDR3 runs 11 residues. The germline V and J ends were trimmed by 5 bases and 4 bases, with 8 bases remaining between them. The CDR3: CAWATGTEAFF. The CDR3 DNA sequence: TGTGCCTGGGCAACTGGCACTGAAGCTTTCTTT.

The chain recombines TRBV5-1 with TRBJ2-5; TRBD2 aligns across 9 bases. V shed 3 bases, J shed 4 bases, and the junction held 10 bases outside the gene matches. CDR1 is SGHRS and CDR2 is YFSETQ in the germline V gene. There are 16 residues in the CDR3. CDR3 sequence reads: CASSWLGGGARETQYF. The CDR3 DNA reads TGCGCCAGCAGCTGGCTCGGCGGGGGGGCCAGAGAGACCCAGTACTTC.

The chain carries TRBV18 and TRBJ2-5, with D perhaps matching TRBD2 (6 bases). V lost 0 bases to trimming and J lost 5 bases, with 13 bases between them. Germline CDR1 and CDR2: KGHSH and LQKENI. The CDR3 sequence is 15 residues long. As DNA, the CDR3 is TGTGCCAGCTCACCACCGAACGGGAGACGTGAGACCCAGTACTTC. Encoded protein: CASSPPNGRRETQYF.

The V and J genes are TRBV5-1 and TRBJ1-1; D is possibly TRBD1 (5 bases). Trimming shortened V by 3 bases and J by 5 bases, and 20 bases separated the two germline ends. The CDR3 covers 16 residues. Germline CDR1 SGHRS, CDR2 YFSETQ. The CDR3 here is CASSYTAGTAGTEAFF. CDR3 DNA sequence: TGCGCCAGCAGCTACACGGCCGGGACCGCCGGGACTGAAGCTTTCTTT.